This TCR beta chain was observed in a study of circulating CD8 cells and anti-PD-1 response in melanoma. For the study at large: Seven of 13 melanoma patients received first-line anti-PD-1 therapy. Points from the study as a whole: Expanded sorted subsets were checked for tumor reactivity using peptides. Only baseline and M1 samples entered the published repertoire comparisons.

This clonotype is medium-sized. Its specificity is not known. From live CD3+CD8+TCRalphabeta+ cells, four PD-1 and/or TIGIT subsets were sorted. The QIAseq Immune Repertoire TCR panel built the libraries from roughly 15 ng of total RNA. One entry per CDR3 protein, called by TCRdb with MiXCR from the reads. The table has over 950 distinct CDR3 sequences, 9.8% seen once. V lost 6 bases to trimming and J lost 4 bases; unmatched junction nucleotides: 11. This CDR3 comprises 16 residues. Germline assignment: CDR1 SNHLY and CDR2 FYNNEI. This receptor was taken from a human donor with melanoma. The sample was CD8+ T cells from PBMCs, taken at baseline or after one month of anti-PD-1 therapy (not recorded which). The chain links TRBV2 to TRBJ2-3; the match to TRBD1 covers 9 bases. The CDR3 DNA follows: TGTGCCAGCAGCGCAATGGGACAGGGTGGATCAGATACGCAGTATTTT. It translates to CASSAMGQGGSDTQYF. Variable domain in full (rest from reference TRBV2 and TRBJ2-3): EPEVTQTPSHQVTQMGQEVILRCVPISNHLYFYWYRQILGQKVEFLVSFYNNEISEKSEIFDDQFSVERPDGSNFTLKIRSTKLEDSAMYFCASSAMGQGGSDTQYFGPGTRLTVL.